This TCR beta chain was captured by sequencing in a study of T cell responses to AZD1222 COVID-19 vaccine. As to this clone: Its antigen is undetermined.

Findings and limits, study-wide: Variant regions that are unmutated are reportedly the target of nearly half of spike-specific TCRs. Spike-specific TCR breadth and depth grew following two AZD1222 doses.

With V trimmed by 3 bases and J by 2 bases, 12 bases remained unmatched. The CDR3 consists of 19 residues. Germline CDR1 MDHEN, CDR2 SYDVKM. Sequencing used immunoSEQ multiplex PCR; TCRdb keeps in-frame clones, though not all of them. The sample shows 160,000 or so clones, around nine tenths of them seen only once. The V and J genes are TRBV28 and TRBJ2-3; 12 nucleotides agree with TRBD2. The sequence was collected from an adult in good health. Here the sequenced sample was peripheral blood, taken on day 0 of AZD1222 vaccination. The CDR3 spells CASSLSTRLAGDHTDTQYF. DNA of the CDR3: TGTGCCAGCAGTTTGTCGACCCGACTAGCGGGAGACCACACAGATACGCAGTATTTT.